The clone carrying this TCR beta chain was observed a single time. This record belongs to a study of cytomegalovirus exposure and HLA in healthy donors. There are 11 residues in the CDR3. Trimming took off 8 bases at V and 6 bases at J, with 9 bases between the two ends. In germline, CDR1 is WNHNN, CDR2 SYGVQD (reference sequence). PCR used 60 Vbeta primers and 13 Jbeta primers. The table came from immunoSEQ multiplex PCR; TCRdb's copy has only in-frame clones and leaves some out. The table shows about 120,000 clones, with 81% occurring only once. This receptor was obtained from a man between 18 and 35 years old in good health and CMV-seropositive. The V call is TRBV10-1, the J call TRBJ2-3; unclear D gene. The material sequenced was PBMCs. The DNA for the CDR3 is TGCGCCAGCTCGGCCGGGGATACGCAGTATTTT. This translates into CASSAGDTQYF.